The sequence of this T cell receptor beta chain was determined in a study of post-analysis software for immune sequencing data. Unique molecular identifiers were built into the TCR beta cDNA libraries. MiXCR, applied by TCRdb to the PCR reads, yields one record per CDR3 protein. The sample lists 150,000 or so distinct CDR3 sequences, about 34% occurring once. V lost 5 bases to trimming and J lost 1 base; unmatched junction nucleotides: 14. The CDR3 spans 20 residues. In germline, CDR1 is MNHEY, CDR2 SVGEGT. The sequence derives from a girl under 18 with multiple sclerosis. The sample was blood, taken after autologous hematopoietic stem cell transplantation. This chain links TRBV6-2 or TRBV6-3 with TRBJ2-4; 13 positions agree with TRBD2. In nucleotides, the CDR3 is TGTGCCAGCAGTCTCCGGACTAGCGGGAGAGAGGCTCGGGCCAAAAACATTCAGTACTTC. Amino acids: CASSLRTSGREARAKNIQYF.